This T cell receptor (beta chain) was sequenced in a study of control samples from healthy donors and cancer patients. TCRdb's copy holds only in-frame clones and misses some; the assay was immunoSEQ multiplex PCR. The table records 50,000 or so clones, around 90% of them present only once. The CDR3 is made up of 15 amino acids. Germline trimming cut 2 bases from V and 4 bases from J; bases unmatched to any gene: 2. Per germline, CDR1 ENHRY and CDR2 SYGVKD. V and J are TRBV10-3 and TRBJ2-1; 10 bases match TRBD2. The specimen sequenced was blood. The TCR originated in a man aged 45 to 65 in good health. CDR3 coding DNA: TGTGCCATCAGTGAGGGAGCGGGAGGGTACAATGAGCAGTTCTTC. Translation: CAISEGAGGYNEQFF.